Below are 9 T cell receptor beta chains sequenced from a single sample in a study of human T cells and chemical hapten exposure. Documented time point: patch test 3, about 24 weeks after DPC sensitization. As to treatment: therapeutic diphenylcyclopropenone sensitization with weekly scalp DPC. TCRdb passed the RACE reads through MiXCR, listing each CDR3 protein once. The sample consists of about 190,000 distinct CDR3 sequences, approximately 26% of them appearing once. The source material was whole blood, sampled in connection with sensitization to the hapten diphenylcyclopropenone (DPC). Source of these receptors: a woman between 40 and 50 years old with alopecia areata. Some clones in this sample may be carry-over from other donors' samples.

The genes are TRBV5-5 and TRBJ1-2, with a possible D match to TRBD1 (5 bases). V gave up 1 base and J gave up 8 bases, with 12 bases separating them. The CDR3 contains 13 residues. Germline values: CDR1 SGHKS, CDR2 YYEKEE (reference sequence). The CDR3 sequence is CASSLRGVAGYTF. DNA of the CDR3: TGTGCCAGCAGCTTGAGAGGGGTGGCCGGCTACACCTTC.

The chain uses TRBV6-5 and TRBJ2-7; 10 nucleotides line up with TRBD2. The CDR3 sequence is 15 residues long. Per the germline V gene, CDR1 is MNHEY and CDR2 is SVGAGI. With V trimmed by 5 bases and J by 2 bases, 6 bases remained unmatched. As DNA, the CDR3 is TGTGCCAGCAGTCCTTCAGCGGGAGGGCCCTACGAGCAGTACTTC. The encoded protein is CASSPSAGGPYEQYF.

As to this clonotype: Mismatch with germline at one junction end may stem from a read error. J is TRBJ2-6 and V is TRBV20-1; D perhaps matches TRBD1 (5 bases). The CDR3 loop spans 14 amino acids. The germline V gene encodes CDR1 DFQATT and CDR2 SNEGSKA (reference sequence). CDR3 residues: CSASGHSGANVLTF. The CDR3 region has the DNA TGCAGTGCTAGCGGGCACTCTGGGGCCAACGTCCTGACTTTT.

In this sample, this clonotype turned up a few times. The rearrangement links TRBV5-1 to TRBJ2-1; D uncertain. Per the germline V gene, CDR1 is SGHRS and CDR2 is YFSETQ. Trimming removed 0 bases from V and 8 bases from J, with 6 bases in between. The CDR3 length is 12 residues. The CDR3, as DNA: TGCGCCAGCAGCTTGGATCCCCATGAGCAGTTCTTC. The encoded protein is CASSLDPHEQFF. Full variable domain (missing parts from reference TRBV5-1 and TRBJ2-1): KAGVTQTPRYLIKTRGQQVTLSCSPISGHRSVSWYQQTPGQGLQFLFEYFSETQRNKGNFPGRFSGRQFSNSRSEMNVSTLELGDSALYLCASSLDPHEQFFGPGTRLTVL.

This chain links TRBV7-9 with TRBJ2-5; D is perhaps TRBD2 (5 bases). Per germline, CDR1 SEHNR and CDR2 FQNEAQ (reference sequence). V gave up 1 base and J gave up 5 bases, with 11 bases separating them. The CDR3 spans 14 residues. CDR3 sequence (DNA): TGTGCCAGCAGCTTAGTTGGAGGCGGGGAGACCCAGTACTTC. Translation: CASSLVGGGETQYF.

The DNA for the CDR3 is TGTGCCAGCAGGGATAGCGGGAAGGCGCAGTATTTT. Amino acids: CASRDSGKAQYF. V and J are TRBV6-2 or TRBV6-3 and TRBJ2-3, with 8 bases fitting TRBD2. The CDR3 totals 12 residues. With V trimmed by 6 bases and J by 10 bases, 6 bases remained unmatched. Germline V gene sequence: CDR1 MNHEY, CDR2 SVGEGT.

The CDR3 region is CASSLRDRGPSYEQYF. CDR3 DNA sequence: TGCGCCAGCAGCTTGCGAGACAGGGGACCTTCCTACGAGCAGTACTTC. The rearrangement links TRBV5-1 to TRBJ2-7; 8 nucleotides match TRBD1. Germline values: CDR1 SGHRS, CDR2 YFSETQ. With 1 base clipped from V and 1 base from J, the junction kept 7 bases outside the gene matches. The CDR3 spans 16 residues.

The chain links TRBV10-3 to TRBJ1-3; TRBD1 is a possible D gene (6 bases). Germline V gene sequence: CDR1 ENHRY, CDR2 SYGVKD. Trimming removed 10 bases from V and 7 bases from J, with 17 bases in between. The CDR3 is 13 residues long. The DNA of the CDR3 is TGTGCCACTGGACAGCCGATGGGTAACACCATATATTTT. As protein: CATGQPMGNTIYF.

Written as DNA, the CDR3 is TGTGCCAGCAGTGAAGTGGGGCGCTCGGGGTACTTC. Encoded protein: CASSEVGRSGYF. The V gene is TRBV6-1, the J gene TRBJ2-7; possible D gene TRBD1, 5 bases. The V end was cut by 1 base, the J end by 12 bases, with 13 bases between. Per germline, CDR1 MNHNS and CDR2 SASEGT. This CDR3 is built from 12 residues.